This TCR beta chain was captured by sequencing in a study of T cells expressing NK-cell markers. TCRdb reworked the 5' RACE reads into one entry per CDR3 protein, no DNA. Its listing shows 500,000 to 700,000 distinct CDR3 sequences. This CDR3 comprises 14 residues. The germline V gene encodes CDR1 DFQATT and CDR2 SNEGSKA (reference sequence). The chain couples TRBV20-1 to TRBJ2-1; TCRdb names TRBD2, which stays unverified in the absence of DNA. The sequence was obtained from a man between 18 and 29 years old in good health. The material sequenced was blood T cells: a sorted CD56 or NKG2C T cell subset, CD4+ or CD8+ T cells, or bulk PBMC T cells (not recorded which). The chain's CDR3 is CSARDQIGLAWQFF.